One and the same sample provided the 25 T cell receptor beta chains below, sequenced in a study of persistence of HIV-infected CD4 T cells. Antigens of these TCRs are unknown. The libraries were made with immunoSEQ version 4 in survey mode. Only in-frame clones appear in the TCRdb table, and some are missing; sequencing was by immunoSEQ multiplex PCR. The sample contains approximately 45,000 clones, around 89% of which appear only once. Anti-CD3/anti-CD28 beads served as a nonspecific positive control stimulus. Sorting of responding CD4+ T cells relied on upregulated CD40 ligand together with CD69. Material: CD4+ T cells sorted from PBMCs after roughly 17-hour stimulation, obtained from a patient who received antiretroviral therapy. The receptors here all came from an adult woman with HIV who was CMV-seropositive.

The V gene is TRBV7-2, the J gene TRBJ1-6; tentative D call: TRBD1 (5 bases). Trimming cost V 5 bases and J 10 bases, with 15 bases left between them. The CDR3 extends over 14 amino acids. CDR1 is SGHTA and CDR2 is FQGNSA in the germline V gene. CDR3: CASSVDRNISPLHF. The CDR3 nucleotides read TGTGCCAGCAGCGTCGACAGAAATATCTCACCCCTCCACTTT.

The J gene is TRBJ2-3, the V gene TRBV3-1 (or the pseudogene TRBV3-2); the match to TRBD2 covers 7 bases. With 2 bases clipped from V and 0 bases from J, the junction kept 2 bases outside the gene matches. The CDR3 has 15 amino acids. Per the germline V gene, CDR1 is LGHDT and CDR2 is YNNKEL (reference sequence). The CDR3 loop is CASSQQRGSTDTQYF. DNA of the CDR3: TGTGCCAGCAGCCAACAGCGGGGTAGCACAGATACGCAGTATTTT.

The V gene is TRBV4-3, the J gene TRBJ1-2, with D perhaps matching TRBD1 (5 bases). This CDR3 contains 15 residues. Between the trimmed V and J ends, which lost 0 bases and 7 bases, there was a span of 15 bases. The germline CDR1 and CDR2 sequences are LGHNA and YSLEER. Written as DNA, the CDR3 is TGCGCCAGCAGCCAAGAAGGGGTAGCGGGAGGTGGCTACACCTTC. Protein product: CASSQEGVAGGGYTF.

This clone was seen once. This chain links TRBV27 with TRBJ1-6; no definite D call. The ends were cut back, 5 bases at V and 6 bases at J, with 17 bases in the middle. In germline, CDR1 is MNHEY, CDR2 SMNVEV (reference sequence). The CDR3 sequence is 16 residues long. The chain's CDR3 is CASSNYVRFTNSPLHF. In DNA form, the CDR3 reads TGTGCCAGCAGTAACTATGTGAGATTCACTAATTCACCCCTCCACTTT.

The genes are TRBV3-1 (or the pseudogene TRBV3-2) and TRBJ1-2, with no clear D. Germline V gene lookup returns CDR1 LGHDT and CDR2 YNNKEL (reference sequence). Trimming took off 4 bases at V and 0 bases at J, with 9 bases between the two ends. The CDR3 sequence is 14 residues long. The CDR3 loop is CASSPDVSNYGYTF. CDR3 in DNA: TGTGCCAGCAGCCCGGACGTATCTAACTATGGCTACACCTTC.

Written as DNA, the CDR3 is TGTGCCACCAGCAGAGATAGGGGGGGGAGAGAGACCCAGTACTTC. Encoded protein: CATSRDRGGRETQYF. The rearrangement joins TRBV15 to TRBJ2-5, with D perhaps matching TRBD2 (7 bases). Trimming shortened V by 0 bases and J by 4 bases, and 12 bases separated the two germline ends. The CDR3 runs 15 residues. Germline V lookup: CDR1 LNHNV, CDR2 YYDKDF (reference sequence).

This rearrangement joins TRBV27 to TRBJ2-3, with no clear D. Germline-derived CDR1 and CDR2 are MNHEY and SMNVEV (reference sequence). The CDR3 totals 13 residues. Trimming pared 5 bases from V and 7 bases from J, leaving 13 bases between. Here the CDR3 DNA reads TGTGCCAGCAGTCACCCGCCCCCTAATACGCAGTATTTT. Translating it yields CASSHPPPNTQYF.

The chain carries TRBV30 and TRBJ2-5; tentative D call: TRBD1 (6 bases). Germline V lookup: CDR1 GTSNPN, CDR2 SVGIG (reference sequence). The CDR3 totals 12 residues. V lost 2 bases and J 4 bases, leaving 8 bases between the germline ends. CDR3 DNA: TGTGCCTGGAGTCAGGGGCGAGAGACCCAGTACTTC. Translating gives CAWSQGRETQYF.

CDR3 region: CASSLRPGLSTDTQYF. The CDR3 DNA reads as TGTGCCAGCAGCCTTCGTCCGGGACTATCCACAGATACGCAGTATTTT. J is TRBJ2-3 and V is TRBV3-1 (or the pseudogene TRBV3-2); 7 nucleotides match TRBD2. The germline gives CDR1 LGHDT, CDR2 YNNKEL (reference sequence). This CDR3 region has 16 residues. V lost 4 bases and J lost 2; bases outside the gene matches: 9.

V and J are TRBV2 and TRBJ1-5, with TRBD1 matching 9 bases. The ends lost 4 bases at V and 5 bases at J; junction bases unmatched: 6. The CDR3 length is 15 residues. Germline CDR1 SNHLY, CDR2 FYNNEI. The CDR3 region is CASSVEQGADQPQHF. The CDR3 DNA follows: TGTGCCAGCAGTGTGGAACAGGGGGCGGATCAGCCCCAGCATTTT.

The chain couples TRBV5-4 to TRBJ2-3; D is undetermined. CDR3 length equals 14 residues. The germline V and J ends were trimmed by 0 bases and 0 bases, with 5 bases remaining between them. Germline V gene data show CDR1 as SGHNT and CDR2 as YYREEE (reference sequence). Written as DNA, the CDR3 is TGTGCCAGCAGCTTGGGGGTCAGCACAGATACGCAGTATTTT. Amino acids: CASSLGVSTDTQYF.

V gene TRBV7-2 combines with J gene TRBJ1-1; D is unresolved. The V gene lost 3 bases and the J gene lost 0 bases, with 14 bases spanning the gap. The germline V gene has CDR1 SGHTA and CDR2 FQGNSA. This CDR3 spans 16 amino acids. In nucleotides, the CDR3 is TGTGCCAGCAGCTTCTCGGACCGTCGAATGAACACTGAAGCTTTCTTT. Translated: CASSFSDRRMNTEAFF.

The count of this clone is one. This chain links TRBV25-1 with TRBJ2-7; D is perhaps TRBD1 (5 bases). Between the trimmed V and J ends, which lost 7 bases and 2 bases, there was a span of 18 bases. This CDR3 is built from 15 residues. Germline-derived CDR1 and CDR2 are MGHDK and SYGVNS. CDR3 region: CASNGAAKGTYEQYF. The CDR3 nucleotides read TGTGCCAGCAATGGGGCAGCCAAGGGCACCTACGAGCAGTACTTC.

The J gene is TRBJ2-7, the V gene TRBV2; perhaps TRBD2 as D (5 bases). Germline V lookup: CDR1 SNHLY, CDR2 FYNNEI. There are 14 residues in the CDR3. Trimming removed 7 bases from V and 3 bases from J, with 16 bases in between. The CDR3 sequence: CASKMGRGSYEQYF. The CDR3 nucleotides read TGTGCCAGCAAGATGGGGAGAGGAAGCTACGAGCAGTACTTC.

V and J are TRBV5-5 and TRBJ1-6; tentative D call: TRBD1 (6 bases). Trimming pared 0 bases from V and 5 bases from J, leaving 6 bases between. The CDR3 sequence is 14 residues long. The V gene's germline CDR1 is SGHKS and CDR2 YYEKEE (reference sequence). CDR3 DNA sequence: TGTGCCAGCAGCTTGGGGACAGATAATTCACCCCTCCACTTT. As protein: CASSLGTDNSPLHF.

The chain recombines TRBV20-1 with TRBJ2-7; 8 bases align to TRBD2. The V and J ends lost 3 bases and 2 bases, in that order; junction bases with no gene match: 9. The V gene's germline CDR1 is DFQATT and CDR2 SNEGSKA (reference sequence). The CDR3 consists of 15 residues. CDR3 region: CSASQSGTRPYEQYF. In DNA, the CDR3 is TGCAGTGCTAGTCAATCCGGGACTAGACCCTACGAGCAGTACTTC.

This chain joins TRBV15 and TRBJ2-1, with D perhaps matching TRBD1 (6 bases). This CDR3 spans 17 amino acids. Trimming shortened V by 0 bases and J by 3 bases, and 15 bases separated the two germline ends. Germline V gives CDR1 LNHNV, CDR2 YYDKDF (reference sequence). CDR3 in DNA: TGTGCCACCAGCAGAGAAAGAACGCAGGGGAGCTACAATGAGCAGTTCTTC. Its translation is CATSRERTQGSYNEQFF.

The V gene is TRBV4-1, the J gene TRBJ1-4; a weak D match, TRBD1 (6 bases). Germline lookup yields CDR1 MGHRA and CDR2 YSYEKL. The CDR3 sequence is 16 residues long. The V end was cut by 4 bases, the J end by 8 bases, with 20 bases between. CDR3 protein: CASSLAVQGPQEKLFF. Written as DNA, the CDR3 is TGCGCCAGCAGCCTCGCTGTACAGGGTCCACAGGAAAAACTGTTTTTT.

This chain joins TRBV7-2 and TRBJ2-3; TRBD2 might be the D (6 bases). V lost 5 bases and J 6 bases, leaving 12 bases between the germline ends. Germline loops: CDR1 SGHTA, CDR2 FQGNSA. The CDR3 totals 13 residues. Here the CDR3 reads CASSPRGMDTQYF. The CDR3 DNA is TGTGCCAGCAGCCCCCGGGGGATGGATACGCAGTATTTT.

CDR3 bases: TGTGCCAGCACCATTACGGGGGCCTACAATGAGCAGTTCTTC. It is translated as CASTITGAYNEQFF. The chain carries TRBV28 and TRBJ2-1, with D maybe TRBD2 (6 bases). Trimming cost V 7 bases and J 2 bases, with 12 bases left between them. Germline V gives CDR1 MDHEN, CDR2 SYDVKM. This CDR3 spans 14 amino acids.

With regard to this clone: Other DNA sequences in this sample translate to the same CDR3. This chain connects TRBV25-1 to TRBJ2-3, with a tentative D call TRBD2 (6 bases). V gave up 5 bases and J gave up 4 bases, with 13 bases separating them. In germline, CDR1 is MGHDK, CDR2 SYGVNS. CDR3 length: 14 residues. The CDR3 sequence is CASSPSGGSDTQYF. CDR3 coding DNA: TGTGCCAGCAGTCCCTCCGGAGGGTCAGATACGCAGTATTTT.

The DNA of the CDR3 is TGTGCCATCAGTGAGAGTAATCAGCCCCAGCATTTT. Protein: CAISESNQPQHF. The chain links TRBV10-3 to TRBJ1-5; D is uncertain. Trimming pared 2 bases from V and 4 bases from J, leaving 3 bases between. From germline, CDR1 is ENHRY and CDR2 SYGVKD. The CDR3 is made up of 12 amino acids.

This chain's CDR3 is CASSPTAGSRFSPLHF. The CDR3 region has the DNA TGTGCCAGCTCACCGACCGCCGGGTCGCGATTTTCACCCCTCCACTTT. The chain joins TRBV18 to TRBJ1-6; D not certain. The V end was cut by 3 bases, the J end by 9 bases, with 18 bases between. CDR1 is KGHSH and CDR2 is LQKENI in the germline V gene. The CDR3 totals 16 residues.

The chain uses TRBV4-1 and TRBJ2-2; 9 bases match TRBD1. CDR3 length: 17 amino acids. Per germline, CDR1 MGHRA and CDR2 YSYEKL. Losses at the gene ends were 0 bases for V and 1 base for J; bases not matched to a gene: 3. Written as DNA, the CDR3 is TGCGCCAGCAGCCAAGATAGGGGACAGGGGAACACCGGGGAGCTGTTTTTT. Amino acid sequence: CASSQDRGQGNTGELFF.

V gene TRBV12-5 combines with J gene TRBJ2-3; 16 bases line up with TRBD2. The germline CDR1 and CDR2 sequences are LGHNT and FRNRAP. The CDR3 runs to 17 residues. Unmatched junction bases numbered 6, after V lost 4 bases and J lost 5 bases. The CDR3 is CASGSGTSGGGEDTQYF. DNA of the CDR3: TGTGCTAGTGGTTCAGGGACTAGCGGGGGGGGAGAAGATACGCAGTATTTT.